The clone carrying this T cell receptor (beta chain) has more than one count but fewer than ten. Its antigen is unidentified. This record comes from a study of T cells after yellow fever vaccination. Looking at the study overall: With SMART-Seq v4 Ultra Low Input, the fractions containing low cell numbers were prepared.

Study results and caveats: Among all clonotypes, a small share was observed in both CD4 and CD8 compartments. Post-booster repertoires contained most primary-vaccination clones again (roughly 96% CD4, approximately 88% CD8).

The study made its TCR cDNA through 5'RACE template switching. That step introduced a universal primer site along with UMIs. TCRdb recomputed calls from the 5' RACE reads with MiXCR, one row per CDR3 protein. The repertoire holds about 630,000 distinct CDR3 sequences, 12% seen once, with more than 13% in the top ten. From germline, CDR1 is SGDLS and CDR2 YYNGEE. Between the trimmed V and J ends, which lost 0 bases and 10 bases, there was a span of 8 bases. The CDR3 has 12 amino acids. V and J are TRBV9 and TRBJ2-1, with D unclear. The source of this sequence is a young man who received the YFV17D yellow fever vaccine. Source: PBMCs, taken on the day of the yellow fever booster vaccination. The CDR3 region has the DNA TGTGCCAGCAGCGTAGTGTCAGGCGAGCAGTTCTTC. Translation: CASSVVSGEQFF.